These 8 T cell receptor beta chains were all obtained from the same sample, sequenced in a study of neurological immune-mediated disorders. TCRdb reanalysed the 5' RACE reads using MiXCR and keeps one entry per CDR3 protein. Of some 33,000 distinct CDR3 sequences in the sample, less than 1.6% were seen once. The sequenced sample consisted of PBMCs. The receptor set was obtained from a woman between 25 and 40 years old with multiple sclerosis.

Ten or more counts support this clonotype. The genes are TRBV6-5 and TRBJ2-4, with unresolved D. Germline V gives CDR1 MNHEY, CDR2 SVGAGI. The CDR3 sequence is 11 residues long. V was cut by 2 bases and J by 9 bases, with 5 bases left in between. The CDR3 region is CASSYMGIQYF. CDR3 bases: TGTGCCAGCAGTTACATGGGCATTCAGTACTTC.

This clonotype was recorded at least ten times. The V gene is TRBV12-3 or TRBV12-4, the J gene TRBJ1-2; TRBD1 matches 7 bases. Trimming took 2 bases from V and 5 from J; bases not matched to a gene: 5. The CDR3 totals 14 residues. CDR3 nucleotide sequence: TGTGCCAGCAGTTTACGGGACAGACATTATGGCTACACCTTC. Encoded protein: CASSLRDRHYGYTF.

This clonotype has a count of ten or more. The chain recombines TRBV7-2 with TRBJ2-1, with TRBD2 identical over 8 bases. V lost 4 bases, J lost 9 bases, and 11 bases stayed unmatched. CDR3 length equals 15 residues. Looked up from germline, CDR1 is SGHTA and CDR2 is FQGNSA. CDR3 in DNA: TGTGCCAGCAGCTCCCTGGGTAGCGGGATACTTGAGCAGTTCTTC. Protein product: CASSSLGSGILEQFF.

This chain links TRBV12-3 or TRBV12-4 with TRBJ2-7; D is uncertain. The CDR3 has 13 residues. Trimming cost V 2 bases and J 4 bases, with 9 bases left between them. The CDR3 coding sequence is TGTGCCAGCAGTTTAAGAAAGGGTTACGAGCAGTACTTC. Its protein is CASSLRKGYEQYF.

This clonotype was seen at least ten times. V is TRBV10-3 and J is TRBJ2-5; weak D call: TRBD2 (6 bases). Trimming shortened V by 2 bases and J by 1 base, and 11 bases separated the two germline ends. The CDR3 extends over 15 amino acids. CDR1 and CDR2 (germline): ENHRY, SYGVKD. Here the CDR3 DNA reads TGTGCCATCAGTGAGCGGGACTCGTCCCAAGAGACCCAGTACTTC. Protein product: CAISERDSSQETQYF.

The sample holds many counts of this clonotype. The chain carries TRBV20-1 and TRBJ1-5; the D is unclear. CDR3 size: 8 residues. CDR1 and CDR2 (germline): DFQATT, SNEGSKA (reference sequence). The CDR3, as DNA: TGCAAAGCTGGGCCCCAGCATTTT. Translation gives CKAGPQHF.

Many counts were recorded for this clonotype. The chain links TRBV5-1 to TRBJ2-3; 15 bases match TRBD2. J was trimmed by 0 bases and V by 2 bases; bases with no gene match: 4. The CDR3 has 18 amino acids. Germline CDR1 SGHRS, CDR2 YFSETQ. CDR3 in amino acids: CASSFWTSGGASTDTQYF. For the CDR3, the DNA is TGCGCCAGCAGCTTCTGGACTAGCGGGGGGGCCAGCACAGATACGCAGTATTTT.

This clonotype was observed many times. This rearrangement joins TRBV5-1 to TRBJ1-1, with D uncertain. This CDR3 is built from 19 residues. The ends were cut back, 0 bases at V and 7 bases at J, with 28 bases in the middle. Germline CDR1 SGHRS, CDR2 YFSETQ. CDR3 loop: CASSLEGVIIGRSTGEAFF. CDR3 bases: TGCGCCAGCAGCTTGGAGGGAGTCATAATAGGGCGTTCTACCGGTGAAGCTTTCTTT. The whole variable domain, remainder taken from reference TRBV5-1 and TRBJ1-1, is KAGVTQTPRYLIKTRGQQVTLSCSPISGHRSVSWYQQTPGQGLQFLFEYFSETQRNKGNFPGRFSGRQFSNSRSEMNVSTLELGDSALYLCASSLEGVIIGRSTGEAFFGQGTRLTVV.